This T cell receptor beta chain was recovered during a study of neoadjuvant anti-PD-1 for oral cavity cancer. Study-level background: Non-progressing patients received a fourth nivolumab dose near day 43, then surgery on days 50-56.

Germline trimming cut 3 bases from V and 2 bases from J; bases unmatched to any gene: 5. Per germline, CDR1 LNHDA and CDR2 SQIVND (reference sequence). The CDR3 has 15 amino acids. Sequencing used immunoSEQ multiplex PCR; TCRdb keeps in-frame clones, though not all of them. This sample has some 6,900 clones, with roughly 74% found just once. This clone was seen a handful of times. Source: PBMCs, taken before nivolumab (anti-PD-1) treatment. The TCR sequence derives from a person aged 35-80 years with oral cavity squamous cell carcinoma. The V call is TRBV19, the J call TRBJ1-1, with 8 nucleotides matching TRBD1. The CDR3 DNA reads TGTGCCAGTAGTATCGGACAGGGAAGTAACACTGAAGCTTTCTTT. As protein: CASSIGQGSNTEAFF.